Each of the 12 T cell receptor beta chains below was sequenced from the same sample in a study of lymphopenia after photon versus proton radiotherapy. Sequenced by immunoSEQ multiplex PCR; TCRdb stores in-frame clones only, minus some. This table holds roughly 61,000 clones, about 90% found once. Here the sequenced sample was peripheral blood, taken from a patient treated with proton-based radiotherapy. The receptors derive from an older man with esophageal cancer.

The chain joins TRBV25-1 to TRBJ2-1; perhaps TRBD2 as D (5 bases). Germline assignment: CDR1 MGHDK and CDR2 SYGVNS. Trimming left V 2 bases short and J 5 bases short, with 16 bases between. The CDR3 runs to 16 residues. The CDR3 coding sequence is TGTGCCAGCAGTGAACCCTGGGAGACGGTGAACAATGAGCAGTTCTTC. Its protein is CASSEPWETVNNEQFF. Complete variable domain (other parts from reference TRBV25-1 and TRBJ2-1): EADIYQTPRYLVIGTGKKITLECSQTMGHDKMYWYQQDPGMELHLIHYSYGVNSTEKGDLSSESTVSRIRTEHFPLTLESARPSHTSQYLCASSEPWETVNNEQFFGPGTRLTVL.

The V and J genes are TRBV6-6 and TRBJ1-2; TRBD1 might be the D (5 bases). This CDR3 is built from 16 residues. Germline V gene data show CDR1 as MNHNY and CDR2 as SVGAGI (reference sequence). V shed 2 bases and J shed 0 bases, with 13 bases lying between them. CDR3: CASSYASTVTNYGYTF. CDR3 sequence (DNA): TGTGCCAGCAGTTACGCGTCGACAGTTACTAACTATGGCTACACCTTC.

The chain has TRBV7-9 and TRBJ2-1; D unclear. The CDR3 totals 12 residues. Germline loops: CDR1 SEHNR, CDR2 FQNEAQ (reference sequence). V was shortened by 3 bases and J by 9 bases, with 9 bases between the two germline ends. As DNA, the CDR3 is TGTGCCAGCAGCTTCGGCCCAGGTGAGCAGTTCTTC. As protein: CASSFGPGEQFF.

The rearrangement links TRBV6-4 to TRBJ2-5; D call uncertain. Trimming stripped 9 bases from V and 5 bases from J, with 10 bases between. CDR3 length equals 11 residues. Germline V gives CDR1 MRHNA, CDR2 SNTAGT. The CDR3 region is CASRMRETQYF. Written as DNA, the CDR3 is TGTGCCAGTCGAATGAGGGAGACCCAGTACTTC.

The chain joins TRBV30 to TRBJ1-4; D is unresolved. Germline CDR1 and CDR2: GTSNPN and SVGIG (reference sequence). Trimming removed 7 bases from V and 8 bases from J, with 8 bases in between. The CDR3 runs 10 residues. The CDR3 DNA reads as TGTGCCTACTATCGAGAAAAACTGTTTTTT. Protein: CAYYREKLFF.

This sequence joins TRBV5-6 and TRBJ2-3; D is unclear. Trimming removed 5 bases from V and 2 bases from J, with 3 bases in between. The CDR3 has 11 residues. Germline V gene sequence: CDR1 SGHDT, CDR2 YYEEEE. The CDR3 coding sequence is TGTGCCAGCAGACTCACAGATACGCAGTATTTT. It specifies CASRLTDTQYF.

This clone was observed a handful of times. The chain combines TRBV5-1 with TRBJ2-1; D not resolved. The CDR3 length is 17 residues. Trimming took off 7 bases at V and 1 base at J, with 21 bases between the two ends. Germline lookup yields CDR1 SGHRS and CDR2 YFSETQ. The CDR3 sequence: CASARGDGGESYNEQFF. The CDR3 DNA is TGCGCCAGCGCTCGTGGGGATGGCGGTGAGTCCTACAATGAGCAGTTCTTC.

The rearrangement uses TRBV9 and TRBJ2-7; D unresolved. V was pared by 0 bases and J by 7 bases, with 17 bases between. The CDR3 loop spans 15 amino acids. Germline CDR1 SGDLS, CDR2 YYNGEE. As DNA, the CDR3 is TGTGCCAGCAGCGTAGAATCGGGCGTACCTAGGGAGCAGTACTTC. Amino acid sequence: CASSVESGVPREQYF.

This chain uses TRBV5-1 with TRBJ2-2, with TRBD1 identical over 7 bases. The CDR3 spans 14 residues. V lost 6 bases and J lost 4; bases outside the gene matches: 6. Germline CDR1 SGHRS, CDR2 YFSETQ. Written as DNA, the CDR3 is TGCGCCAGCATCGACAGGGTTGGCACCGGGGAGCTGTTTTTT. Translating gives CASIDRVGTGELFF.

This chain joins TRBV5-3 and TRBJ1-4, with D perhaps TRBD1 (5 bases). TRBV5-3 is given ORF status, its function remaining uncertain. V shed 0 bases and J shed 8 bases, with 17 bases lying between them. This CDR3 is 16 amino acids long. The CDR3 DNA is TGTGCCAGAAGCTTGGCCCCAGGGTTTCGGTGGGAAAAACTGTTTTTT. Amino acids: CARSLAPGFRWEKLFF.

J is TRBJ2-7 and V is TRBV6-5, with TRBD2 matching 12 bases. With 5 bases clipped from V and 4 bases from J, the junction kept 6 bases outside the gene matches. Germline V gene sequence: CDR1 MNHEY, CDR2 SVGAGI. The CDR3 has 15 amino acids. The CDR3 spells CASSPHTSGRYEQYF. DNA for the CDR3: TGTGCCAGCAGTCCACATACTAGCGGGAGGTACGAGCAGTACTTC.

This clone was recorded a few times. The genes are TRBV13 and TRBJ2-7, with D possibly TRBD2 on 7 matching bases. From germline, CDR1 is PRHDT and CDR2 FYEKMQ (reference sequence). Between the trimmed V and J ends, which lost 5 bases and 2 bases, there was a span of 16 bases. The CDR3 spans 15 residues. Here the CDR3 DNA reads TGTGCCAGCAGCCCCCCTAGAGGGGGGGCCTACGAGCAGTACTTC. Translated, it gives CASSPPRGGAYEQYF.